This T cell receptor (beta chain) was identified during a study of blood T cell repertoires in COVID-19. While infection was still active, Seattle patients were enrolled and then followed longitudinally. This clone has just one count. Sequencing used immunoSEQ multiplex PCR; TCRdb keeps in-frame clones, though not all of them. The top ten clones hold under 1.1% of a sample with some 290,000 clones, around 90% of them seen once. Germline values: CDR1 SGHDT, CDR2 YYEEEE. V lost 4 bases and J lost 7; bases outside the gene matches: 20. The CDR3 is 18 residues long. Sequencing was done on a sample of peripheral blood. The source is a woman between 40 and 55 years old with COVID-19, enrolled during active disease. The chain recombines TRBV5-6 with TRBJ1-5, with 7 bases lining up with TRBD1. As DNA, the CDR3 is TGTGCCAGCAGCCCCAAGGATTACAGGGGTAGGGGGAGACAGCCCCAGCATTTT. Translated, it gives CASSPKDYRGRGRQPQHF.